This T cell receptor (beta chain) originates from a study of T cell repertoires in aging, cancer and after chemotherapy. The wider study: Roughly 8.9 million TCR reads were in the whole dataset.

Amplification of TCR beta used genomic DNA extracted from peripheral blood. The table lists this clonotype with a few counts. What it binds is unknown. Study results and limitations: Untreated cancer patients had significantly lower blood TCR diversity than age-matched healthy donors.

TRB rearrangements spanning V, D and J were amplified using mixed TRB-A/B primers. TCRdb called the multiplex PCR reads again in MiXCR, with one record for every CDR3 protein. Among under 15,000 distinct CDR3 sequences, less than 25% were seen once, and the ten largest hold around 5.8%. The CDR3 contains 16 residues. V lost 0 bases, J lost 7 bases, and 11 bases stayed unmatched. CDR1 is LNHNV, CDR2 YYDKDF, per germline (reference sequence). Material: blood. The clonotype was recovered from a human donor in good health. The V gene is TRBV15, the J gene TRBJ1-2, with 7 bases matching TRBD1. The CDR3 DNA follows: TGTGCCACCAGCAGAGATCTCGCGCGACAGGGCTCTGGCTACACCTTC. Protein sequence: CATSRDLARQGSGYTF.